The 26 T cell receptor beta chains listed next were all sequenced from one sample in a study of T cells after posttransplantation cyclophosphamide. Methotrexate plus calcineurin inhibitor accompanied controls' myeloablative marrow transplants; sampling was 1 year later. TCRdb's copy holds only in-frame clones and misses some; the assay was immunoSEQ multiplex PCR. Among tens of thousands of clones listed, around 87% were seen once. This material consisted of PBMCs, taken around 380 days after allogeneic stem cell transplant with calcineurin inhibitor and methotrexate. These receptors were collected from a female patient aged 30 to 45 who received an allogeneic stem cell transplant from an unrelated donor, was CMV-positive, and had acute and chronic GVHD. The T cells may partly be graft donor cells.

This clone has a single count. The rearrangement links TRBV12-5 to TRBJ2-7, with no clear D. This CDR3 contains 11 residues. V dropped 6 bases and J dropped 6 bases, with 9 bases sitting between them. Per the germline V gene, CDR1 is LGHNT and CDR2 is FRNRAP. CDR3 nucleotide sequence: TGTGCTAGTGGGAACAATCTCGAGCAGTACTTC. This codes for CASGNNLEQYF.

The chain recombines TRBV11-2 with TRBJ2-7; unclear D gene. CDR1 is SGHAT and CDR2 is FQNNGV in the germline V gene. This CDR3 is built from 14 residues. Trimming removed 5 bases from V and 2 bases from J, with 13 bases in between. The CDR3 is CASSPPGFAYEQYF. As DNA, the CDR3 is TGTGCCAGCAGCCCCCCCGGGTTTGCCTACGAGCAGTACTTC.

Only one count was recorded for this clone. J is TRBJ2-5 and V is TRBV4-1; D is possibly TRBD2 (7 bases). The CDR3 totals 16 residues. Trimming stripped 1 base from V and 5 bases from J, with 17 bases between. Germline lookup yields CDR1 MGHRA and CDR2 YSYEKL. The CDR3 bases are TGCGCCAGCAGCCAAGCGACCGGAGGGGGGGAGGAGACCCAGTACTTC. As protein: CASSQATGGGEETQYF.

As DNA, the CDR3 is TGTGCCATCAGTGAGTCGGGCAGGACAGGCGGCAATCAGCCCCAGCATTTT. Its protein is CAISESGRTGGNQPQHF. This chain links TRBV10-3 with TRBJ1-5, with 7 bases identical to TRBD1. The CDR3 totals 17 residues. Germline V gene sequence: CDR1 ENHRY, CDR2 SYGVKD. With V trimmed by 0 bases and J by 2 bases, 7 bases remained unmatched.

V usage is TRBV7-2 and J usage is TRBJ1-5; D remains ambiguous. Deletions cut 0 bases from V and 7 bases from J, with 10 bases between. The CDR3 is 14 residues long. The germline gives CDR1 SGHTA, CDR2 FQGNSA. The CDR3 DNA reads TGTGCCAGCAGCTTAGCTGTGACATCCCAGCCCCAGCATTTT. Its protein is CASSLAVTSQPQHF. The complete variable domain, with remaining parts taken from reference TRBV7-2 and TRBJ1-5, reads GAGVSQSPSNKVTEKGKDVELRCDPISGHTALYWYRQSLGQGLEFLIYFQGNSAPDKSGLPSDRFSAERTGGSVSTLTIQRTQQEDSAVYLCASSLAVTSQPQHFGDGTRLSIL.

The DNA for the CDR3 is TGTGCCAGCAGGCGGGTGGCTGAATCGACTGAAGCTTTCTTT. Its translation is CASRRVAESTEAFF. The chain has TRBV5-8 and TRBJ1-1; D call uncertain. The CDR3 runs 14 residues. With 5 bases removed from V and 5 bases from J, the gap between germline ends came to 16 bases. Germline V CDR1 and CDR2: SGHTS, YDEGEE. Looking up the rest from reference TRBV5-8 and TRBJ1-1 gives the full variable domain: EAGVTQSPTHLIKTRGQQATLRCSPISGHTSVYWYQQALGLGLQFLLWYDEGEERNRGNFPPRFSGRQFPNYSSELNVNALELEDSALYLCASRRVAESTEAFFGQGTRLTVV.

V is TRBV9 and J is TRBJ1-2, with a possible D match to TRBD1 (6 bases). Germline-derived CDR1 and CDR2 are SGDLS and YYNGEE. Trimming removed 4 bases from V and 4 bases from J, with 14 bases in between. The CDR3 is made up of 14 amino acids. The CDR3 DNA reads as TGTGCCAGCAGCCGAGACAGGACAATCTATGGCTACACCTTC. Translation: CASSRDRTIYGYTF.

This chain joins TRBV11-2 and TRBJ2-2, with TRBD2 identical over 14 bases. After removal of 4 bases from V and 7 bases from J, the junction contained 5 bases not matched to a gene. The CDR3 spans 16 residues. Germline V lookup: CDR1 SGHAT, CDR2 FQNNGV. The CDR3 sequence: CASSSGLAGVSGELFF. For the CDR3, the DNA is TGTGCCAGCAGCTCGGGACTAGCGGGAGTAAGCGGGGAGCTGTTTTTT.

The count of this clone is one. The rearrangement uses TRBV5-6 and TRBJ2-7; 8 nucleotides line up with TRBD1. CDR1 and CDR2 from the germline V gene are SGHDT and YYEEEE. V dropped 2 bases and J dropped 4; count of bases not matched to a gene: 17. The CDR3 runs to 18 residues. The CDR3 loop is CASSFRILTQGARYEQYV. CDR3 bases: TGTGCCAGCAGCTTTCGAATTCTCACCCAGGGGGCCAGGTACGAGCAGTACGTC.

This chain connects TRBV30 to TRBJ2-5; no firm D call. The CDR3 has 14 residues. V lost 4 bases to trimming and J lost 1 base, with 13 bases between them. In germline, CDR1 is GTSNPN, CDR2 SVGIG (reference sequence). CDR3 amino acids: CAWNTAGFQETQYF. CDR3 coding DNA: TGTGCCTGGAATACGGCAGGATTCCAAGAGACCCAGTACTTC.

CDR3 sequence reads: CASSIRGQGETQYF. The CDR3 bases are TGTGCCAGTAGTATAAGGGGACAGGGGGAGACCCAGTACTTC. The rearrangement joins TRBV19 to TRBJ2-5, with 10 bases aligning to TRBD1. CDR3 length equals 14 residues. Germline loops: CDR1 LNHDA, CDR2 SQIVND (reference sequence). Germline trimming cut 2 bases from V and 5 bases from J; bases unmatched to any gene: 2.

As DNA, the CDR3 is TGCGCCAGCAGCTTGGAACGGGAGGACGACGAGCAGTACTTC. This sequence encodes CASSLEREDDEQYF. J is TRBJ2-7 and V is TRBV5-1; 7 bases fit TRBD2. Unmatched junction bases numbered 5, after V lost 0 bases and J lost 5 bases. The CDR3 contains 14 residues. Germline-derived CDR1 and CDR2 are SGHRS and YFSETQ.

The gene calls are TRBV2 and TRBJ2-1; 11 positions match TRBD2. In germline, CDR1 is SNHLY, CDR2 FYNNEI. V lost 7 bases to trimming and J lost 9 bases; unmatched junction nucleotides: 8. CDR3 length: 14 residues. The CDR3 region is CASIRQLAGGEQFF. In DNA, the CDR3 is TGTGCCAGCATAAGACAGCTAGCGGGAGGTGAGCAGTTCTTC.

The chain combines TRBV6-5 with TRBJ2-1; D not certain. V lost 6 bases to trimming and J lost 10 bases, with 13 bases between them. The CDR3 is 12 amino acids. Germline CDR1 reads MNHEY; CDR2 reads SVGAGI. CDR3 sequence (DNA): TGTGCCAGCAGCCCCTCTAGTGGCGAGCAGTTCTTC. This gives the protein CASSPSSGEQFF.

V gene TRBV5-1 combines with J gene TRBJ2-2; TRBD1 aligns across 9 bases. Germline loops: CDR1 SGHRS, CDR2 YFSETQ. V shed 1 base, J shed 5 bases, and the junction held 12 bases outside the gene matches. This CDR3 is built from 18 residues. Here the CDR3 reads CASSLRGRDRVRTGELFF. CDR3 coding DNA: TGCGCCAGCAGCTTGCGCGGCCGGGACAGGGTTCGGACCGGGGAGCTGTTTTTT.

The genes are TRBV19 and TRBJ2-1, with 7 bases that match TRBD1. Germline V gene data show CDR1 as LNHDA and CDR2 as SQIVND (reference sequence). V lost 1 base to trimming and J lost 7 bases; unmatched junction nucleotides: 16. The CDR3 is made up of 18 amino acids. The CDR3 region has the DNA TGTGCCAGTAGTATAGTGGGGAAGGGCAGGGGGAATAGGAATGAGCAGTTCTTC. Translating gives CASSIVGKGRGNRNEQFF.

The chain links TRBV6-1 to TRBJ2-6, with D possibly being TRBD1 (5 bases). This CDR3 spans 15 amino acids. Germline V gene data show CDR1 as MNHNS and CDR2 as SASEGT. Trimming left V 3 bases short and J 5 bases short, with 11 bases between. This CDR3 reads CASSDREKRANVLTF. The CDR3 nucleotides read TGTGCCAGCAGTGACAGGGAAAAAAGGGCCAACGTCCTGACTTTC.

This CDR3 is CASSIGGTSGSPGSYNEQFF. The CDR3 coding sequence is TGTGCCAGTAGTATAGGGGGAACTAGCGGGAGTCCAGGCTCCTACAATGAGCAGTTCTTC. The chain couples TRBV19 to TRBJ2-1; 11 nucleotides match TRBD2. Trimming at V came to 1 base and at J to 0 bases, leaving 11 bases not matched to a gene. The length of the CDR3 is 20 residues. CDR1 and CDR2 from the germline V gene are LNHDA and SQIVND (reference sequence). The whole variable domain, filled in from reference TRBV19 and TRBJ2-1, reads DGGITQSPKYLFRKEGQNVTLSCEQNLNHDAMYWYRQDPGQGLRLIYYSQIVNDFQKGDIAEGYSVSREKKESFPLTVTSAQKNPTAFYLCASSIGGTSGSPGSYNEQFFGPGTRLTVL.

The chain combines TRBV9 with TRBJ1-2; TRBD1 agrees at 8 bases. After removal of 4 bases from V and 2 bases from J, the junction contained 4 bases not matched to a gene. Looked up from germline, CDR1 is SGDLS and CDR2 is YYNGEE. There are 14 residues in the CDR3. The CDR3 is CASSIGTGNYGYTF. CDR3 nucleotides: TGTGCCAGCAGCATCGGGACAGGCAACTATGGCTACACCTTC. The whole variable domain, filled in from reference TRBV9 and TRBJ1-2, reads DSGVTQTPKHLITATGQRVTLRCSPRSGDLSVYWYQQSLDQGLQFLIQYYNGEERAKGNILERFSAQQFPDLHSELNLSSLELGDSALYFCASSIGTGNYGYTFGSGTRLTVV.

The chain combines TRBV2 with TRBJ1-5, with 7 nucleotides matching TRBD1. This CDR3 spans 14 amino acids. Germline V CDR1 and CDR2: SNHLY, FYNNEI. Unmatched junction bases numbered 3, after V lost 2 bases and J lost 5 bases. The CDR3 DNA reads as TGTGCCAGCAGTGAACGACAGGGCCATCAGCCCCAGCATTTT. This gives the protein CASSERQGHQPQHF.

The chain couples TRBV6-5 to TRBJ1-3; no firm D call. V lost 2 bases to trimming and J lost 0 bases, with 8 bases between them. CDR1 is MNHEY, CDR2 SVGAGI, per germline. This CDR3 region has 15 residues. The chain's CDR3 is CASSYGGNSGNTIYF. Written as DNA, the CDR3 is TGTGCCAGCAGTTACGGAGGAAACTCTGGAAACACCATATATTTT.

The V gene is TRBV12-2, the J gene TRBJ1-5. TRBV12-2 is a pseudogene locus. This CDR3 is built from 14 residues. CDR3 DNA: TGTGCAAGTCGCTTAAAGGCGGCTTATCAGCCCCAGCATTTT. Protein: CASRLKAAYQPQHF.

V is TRBV5-1 and J is TRBJ2-3; weak D call: TRBD2 (6 bases). Germline CDR1 SGHRS, CDR2 YFSETQ. This CDR3 contains 14 residues. The V end lost 4 bases, the J end lost 1 base, and 10 bases lay between the germline ends. The CDR3 sequence: CASSPGGGTDTQYF. The CDR3 DNA follows: TGCGCCAGCAGCCCCGGAGGGGGCACAGATACGCAGTATTTT.

The V and J genes are TRBV7-9 and TRBJ1-2; TRBD1 matches at 8 bases. This CDR3 spans 15 amino acids. The junction had 6 bases not matched to a gene; V was cut back by 1 base and J by 5 bases. Germline CDR1 is SEHNR and CDR2 is FQNEAQ (reference sequence). CDR3 bases: TGTGCCAGCAGCTTAGTGCCGGGACAGGAATATGGCTACACCTTC. It specifies CASSLVPGQEYGYTF.

CDR3 DNA sequence: TGTGCCAGCAGCCCGGGAGGGACGGTGGGGAACATTCAGTACTTC. It codes for CASSPGGTVGNIQYF. The gene calls are TRBV6-1 and TRBJ2-4; 8 nucleotides align to TRBD2. This CDR3 contains 15 residues. Per germline, CDR1 MNHNS and CDR2 SASEGT. V gave up 6 bases and J gave up 7 bases; unmatched junction bases: 11.

The chain joins TRBV29-1 to TRBJ2-3; 7 nucleotides line up with TRBD2. Trimming removed 2 bases from V and 3 bases from J; junction bases left unmatched: 11. The CDR3 extends over 16 amino acids. Germline loops: CDR1 SQVTM, CDR2 ANQGSEA. CDR3 sequence (DNA): TGCAGCGTTGAAAATCTAATAGGGAGGGGAACAGATACGCAGTATTTT. Translation: CSVENLIGRGTDTQYF.